This T cell receptor beta chain came from a study of breast tumors, draining lymph nodes, adjacent tissues (TCRdb year 2016). About the study as a whole: Breast cancer patients provided tumor, adjacent nontumor tissue and axillary lymph nodes, and the study compared the TCR beta repertoires across these three sources. In human breast cancer, the study set out to assess how tumor, surrounding tissue and draining lymph node repertoires relate to one another and whether T cells might be exchanged between them.

Regarding this clonotype: It lacks a known antigen. Base qualities are not recorded, but no much larger clone differs from it by a single base.

Overall study results and their limits: In luminal-like breast cancer, tumor and nontumor tissue repertoires resembled each other significantly more than in basal-like breast cancer. Tumor T-cell repertoires showed less diversity than lymph node repertoires and more diversity than nontumor tissue repertoires, and tumor T-cell repertoires showed preferential V and J gene usage. The data were considered consistent with the idea that most tumor T cells come from the lymph node and then expand in tumor tissue. The conclusion that tumor T cells originate in lymph nodes was presented as consistent with a hypothesis rather than as directly demonstrated.

Instrument on record: Illumina HiSeq 2000. Multiplex PCR amplification was used to generate the TCR beta chain libraries. High-throughput sequencing was used to analyze the amplified TCR beta chain products. TCRdb applied fastp at Q25 and MiXCR to the public reads, then kept only in-frame beta chains. Every distinct CDR3 protein forms one entry, paired with its most common genes and DNA. The table for this sample lists 150,000 to 200,000 distinct CDR3 sequences; around 29% of them were counted only once. 4% to 5.5% of the sample belongs to the ten largest clones. Lymph node samples were obtained from the axillary draining lymph nodes of breast cancer patients. This TCR was recovered from a female donor with breast cancer. Some clones in this sample may be carry-over from other donors' samples. The sample taken for sequencing was axillary lymph node tissue.

The CDR3 region: CSVSPGGGYTF. The nucleotide sequence reads as follows: TGCAGTGTTAGTCCTGGGGGGGGCTACACCTTC. The chain is encoded by TRBV20-1 joined to TRBJ1-2; the D segment could be TRBD1, given 5 matching bases. V was cut back by 7 bases and J by 8 bases, leaving a gap of 14 bases between them. From the cysteine up to the phenylalanine, the CDR3 has a length of 11 residues. The retained sequence is limited to the CDR3, 33 bases, with the frame set at the first base. The germline V gene (reference sequence) yields DFQATT for CDR1 and SNEGSKA for CDR2.